These 24 T cell receptor beta chains came from one sample sequenced in a study of beta chain features in type 1 diabetes. General observations from the study: A moderate, significant TCRB CDR3 shortening appeared in type 1 diabetes across four CD4+ subsets.

The sequenced template was cDNA made from the entire isolated RNA. Measured with immunoSEQ multiplex PCR; TCRdb has only the in-frame clones, and not every one. Among some 140,000 clones, approximately 10% were seen once, and the ten largest hold around 0.79%. For these TCRs, the target antigens are not known. Sequencing used central memory CD4+ T cells from blood. The receptors were gathered from a man under 40 with type 1 diabetes.

This clone turned up a few times. V usage is TRBV7-8 and J usage is TRBJ2-5; D is possibly TRBD1 (5 bases). Trimming took off 4 bases at V and 7 bases at J, with 13 bases between the two ends. Germline CDR1 and CDR2: SGHVS and FQNEAQ. The CDR3 sequence is 13 residues long. This CDR3 is CASSSLGQGTQYF. The CDR3 nucleotides are TGTGCCAGCAGCTCCCTCGGTCAGGGGACCCAGTACTTC.

The chain has TRBV6-5 and TRBJ1-2; 7 positions match TRBD1. CDR3 length equals 13 residues. Germline CDR1 is MNHEY and CDR2 is SVGAGI. J gave up 7 bases and V 5 bases, and 7 bases lay outside the gene matches. This CDR3 reads CASSGRQGSGYTF. The CDR3 DNA reads as TGTGCCAGCAGTGGAAGACAGGGAAGTGGCTACACCTTC.

The chain links TRBV2 to TRBJ1-2, with a possible D match to TRBD1 (5 bases). The CDR3 contains 16 residues. The germline V gene encodes CDR1 SNHLY and CDR2 FYNNEI. V lost 3 bases and J 7 bases, leaving 21 bases between the germline ends. CDR3 amino acids: CASSDLEAAGHSGYTF. The CDR3 DNA sequence: TGTGCCAGCAGTGATCTCGAAGCCGCAGGGCACTCTGGCTACACCTTC.

The rearrangement links TRBV15 to TRBJ2-3; 7 nucleotides match TRBD2. The CDR3 runs to 16 residues. The ends lost 6 bases at V and 2 bases at J; junction bases unmatched: 11. Germline CDR1 is LNHNV and CDR2 is YYDKDF (reference sequence). The CDR3, as DNA: TGTGCCACCAGGGACTGGGGGGGGTCGGACACAGATACGCAGTATTTT. Its protein product is CATRDWGGSDTDTQYF.

Written as DNA, the CDR3 is TGTGCCATCAGCCCGGGACAGGACTGGAACACCATATATTTT. This sequence encodes CAISPGQDWNTIYF. The rearrangement uses TRBV10-3 and TRBJ1-3; 8 bases match TRBD1. V shed 6 bases and J 7 bases; nucleotides not matched to a gene: 8. Germline-derived CDR1 and CDR2 are ENHRY and SYGVKD. The CDR3 totals 14 residues.

In DNA form, the CDR3 reads TGTGCCAGCAGTAGGCCAGGGTATTATGGCTACACCTTC. It translates to CASSRPGYYGYTF. The chain uses TRBV27 and TRBJ1-2; possibly TRBD1 for D (5 bases). Trimming took off 5 bases at V and 5 bases at J, with 12 bases between the two ends. In germline, CDR1 is MNHEY, CDR2 SMNVEV (reference sequence). This CDR3 comprises 13 residues.

The rearrangement links TRBV9 to TRBJ1-1, with 7 bases that match TRBD1. Per the germline V gene, CDR1 is SGDLS and CDR2 is YYNGEE. This CDR3 comprises 15 residues. With 0 bases clipped from V and 5 bases from J, the junction kept 7 bases outside the gene matches. The CDR3 protein is CASSVGNQGGTEAFF. The CDR3 DNA reads TGTGCCAGCAGCGTAGGCAATCAGGGGGGAACTGAAGCTTTCTTT.

The chain uses TRBV18 and TRBJ2-2, with D maybe TRBD1 (6 bases). This CDR3 has 16 amino acids. The ends were cut back, 3 bases at V and 4 bases at J, with 15 bases in the middle. The germline gives CDR1 KGHSH, CDR2 LQKENI. CDR3: CASSPPMTGSTGELFF. DNA of the CDR3: TGTGCCAGCTCACCTCCTATGACAGGTTCCACCGGGGAGCTGTTTTTT.

This clone has ten or more counts. This rearrangement joins TRBV10-3 to TRBJ1-5; possibly TRBD1 for D (6 bases). Germline V lookup: CDR1 ENHRY, CDR2 SYGVKD. Trimming pared 7 bases from V and 4 bases from J, leaving 11 bases between. The CDR3 consists of 13 residues. DNA of the CDR3: TGTGCCATCAATCCGGACAGTAATCAGCCCCAGCATTTT. It translates to CAINPDSNQPQHF.

This clone came up a few times. The gene calls are TRBV10-3 and TRBJ1-1; TRBD1 might be the D (6 bases). The CDR3 runs 14 residues. Germline V lookup: CDR1 ENHRY, CDR2 SYGVKD. V shed 4 bases and J shed 1 base, with 10 bases lying between them. The CDR3 is CAISAGQRNTEAFF. For the CDR3, the DNA is TGTGCCATCAGTGCGGGACAAAGGAACACTGAAGCTTTCTTT.

This clone has more than one count but fewer than ten. This chain connects TRBV9 to TRBJ1-3; the D is unclear. Germline V lookup: CDR1 SGDLS, CDR2 YYNGEE. V lost 2 bases, J lost 0 bases, and 9 bases lay in between. The CDR3 totals 15 residues. The CDR3 spells CASSVQPSSGNTIYF. In DNA form, the CDR3 reads TGTGCCAGCAGCGTGCAACCCAGCTCTGGAAACACCATATATTTT.

The gene calls are TRBV28 and TRBJ2-2; D perhaps matches TRBD1 (5 bases). This CDR3 is 15 amino acids long. With 5 bases removed from V and 0 bases from J, the gap between germline ends came to 10 bases. Germline values: CDR1 MDHEN, CDR2 SYDVKM. CDR3 sequence (DNA): TGTGCCAGCAGTCGCCGACAGCCGAACACCGGGGAGCTGTTTTTT. It translates to CASSRRQPNTGELFF. Full variable domain (rest looked up from reference TRBV28 and TRBJ2-2): DVKVTQSSRYLVKRTGEKVFLECVQDMDHENMFWYRQDPGLGLRLIYFSYDVKMKEKGDIPEGYSVSREKKERFSLILESASTNQTSMYLCASSRRQPNTGELFFGEGSRLTVL.

V is TRBV7-2 and J is TRBJ2-1, with D possibly being TRBD2 (5 bases). The CDR3 has 13 residues. The germline V gene encodes CDR1 SGHTA and CDR2 FQGNSA. With 1 base removed from V and 7 bases from J, the gap between germline ends came to 8 bases. The CDR3 region is CASSLVRANEQFF. CDR3 DNA sequence: TGTGCCAGCAGCTTAGTGAGGGCAAATGAGCAGTTCTTC.

This clone was found many times. The chain's CDR3 is CASSLDTGNGETQYF. The CDR3 DNA reads as TGTGCCAGCAGCCTGGATACAGGGAATGGAGAGACCCAGTACTTC. V gene TRBV7-9 combines with J gene TRBJ2-5, with D maybe TRBD1 (6 bases). CDR1 SEHNR and CDR2 FQNEAQ come from the germline V gene (reference sequence). The CDR3 covers 15 residues. Trimming shortened V by 5 bases and J by 4 bases, and 17 bases separated the two germline ends.

The genes are TRBV7-6 and TRBJ2-2, with D maybe TRBD2 (5 bases). CDR3 length equals 13 residues. Germline loops: CDR1 SGHVS, CDR2 FNYEAQ. V lost 5 bases and J 4 bases, leaving 8 bases between the germline ends. The CDR3 sequence: CASSLAGTGELFF. CDR3 DNA: TGTGCCAGCAGCCTGGCGGGCACCGGGGAGCTGTTTTTT.

V gene TRBV5-4 combines with J gene TRBJ1-1, with D hard to call. Germline V lookup: CDR1 SGHNT, CDR2 YYREEE (reference sequence). There are 12 residues in the CDR3. V lost 2 bases and J 7 bases, leaving 9 bases between the germline ends. CDR3 region: CASSLAGGEAFF. The CDR3 nucleotides read TGTGCCAGCAGCTTAGCCGGTGGTGAAGCTTTCTTT.

This clone was found a few times. The DNA for the CDR3 is TGTGCCAGTGGGGGGGGTCCTGATTATAGAGGCGCCCCAGAGACCCAGTACTTC. Amino acids: CASGGGPDYRGAPETQYF. The chain couples TRBV28 to TRBJ2-5, with 7 bases aligning to TRBD2. Trimming took 9 bases from V and 4 from J; bases not matched to a gene: 23. The CDR3 is 18 residues long. Germline loops: CDR1 MDHEN, CDR2 SYDVKM.

This clone has just a few counts. The chain employs TRBV23-1 and TRBJ1-3; D ambiguous. Being an ORF, TRBV23-1 has a function that is uncertain. Trimming took 0 bases from V and 0 from J, leaving 15 bases between them. This CDR3 is 18 amino acids long. The CDR3, as DNA: TGCGCCAGCAGTCAATCGTCCCGGCGACATAGCTCTGGAAACACCATATATTTT. Its protein product is CASSQSSRRHSSGNTIYF.

The chain uses TRBV7-2 and TRBJ2-2, with TRBD1 matching over 9 bases. This CDR3 has 17 amino acids. Germline-derived CDR1 and CDR2 are SGHTA and FQGNSA. Unmatched junction bases numbered 11, after V lost 4 bases and J lost 5 bases. The CDR3 bases are TGTGCCAGCAGCTCGAACCCCCCCGGACAGGGGACCGGGGAGCTGTTTTTT. It codes for CASSSNPPGQGTGELFF.

This chain joins TRBV30 and TRBJ1-2; no firm D call. CDR3 length: 11 residues. The germline V gene has CDR1 GTSNPN and CDR2 SVGIG (reference sequence). V dropped 5 bases and J dropped 4 bases, with 8 bases sitting between them. CDR3 sequence: CAWSPSYGYTF. The CDR3 nucleotides are TGTGCCTGGTCCCCGTCCTATGGCTACACCTTC.

A few counts support this clone. The chain uses TRBV6-6 and TRBJ1-1; 8 nucleotides line up with TRBD1. The germline gives CDR1 MNHNY, CDR2 SVGAGI (reference sequence). The CDR3 length is 14 residues. The ends lost 11 bases at V and 2 bases at J; junction bases unmatched: 10. The CDR3 is CALRQGAGNTEAFF. CDR3 bases: TGTGCCCTAAGGCAGGGGGCAGGTAACACTGAAGCTTTCTTT.

V is TRBV7-9 and J is TRBJ2-2, with a weak D call TRBD1 (6 bases). The CDR3 spans 14 residues. V lost 8 bases, J lost 4 bases, and 14 bases lay in between. The germline V gene encodes CDR1 SEHNR and CDR2 FQNEAQ (reference sequence). Written as DNA, the CDR3 is TGTGCCAGCTACCTTGGGGGCCGCACCGGGGAGCTGTTTTTT. Translated: CASYLGGRTGELFF. The full variable domain, in which reference TRBV7-9 and TRBJ2-2 provide the parts outside the CDR3, is DTGVSQNPRHKITKRGQNVTFRCDPISEHNRLYWYRQTLGQGPEFLTYFQNEAQLEKSRLLSDRFSAERPKGSFSTLEIQRTEQGDSAMYLCASYLGGRTGELFFGEGSRLTVL.

This clone was observed a handful of times. Other DNA sequences within the sample encode an identical CDR3. This rearrangement joins TRBV15 to TRBJ2-5; D is uncertain. Germline V gives CDR1 LNHNV, CDR2 YYDKDF (reference sequence). The CDR3 is 12 residues long. V lost 3 bases to trimming and J lost 3 bases, with 5 bases between them. The CDR3 region has the DNA TGTGCCACCAGCAGGCCTAAAGAGACCCAGTACTTC. Translating gives CATSRPKETQYF. The full variable domain, completed using reference TRBV15 and TRBJ2-5, is DAMVIQNPRYQVTQFGKPVTLSCSQTLNHNVMYWYQQKSSQAPKLLFHYYDKDFNNEADTPDNFQSRRPNTSFCFLDIRSPGLGDTAMYLCATSRPKETQYFGPGTRLLVL.

This clone was detected ten times or more. The chain carries TRBV10-3 and TRBJ1-6; a possible D gene is TRBD1 (6 bases). The CDR3 loop spans 13 amino acids. Germline CDR1 ENHRY, CDR2 SYGVKD. Trimming removed 6 bases from V and 8 bases from J, with 11 bases in between. CDR3 residues: CAIRGGGDSPLHF. CDR3 in DNA: TGTGCCATCAGGGGAGGGGGAGATTCACCCCTCCACTTT.